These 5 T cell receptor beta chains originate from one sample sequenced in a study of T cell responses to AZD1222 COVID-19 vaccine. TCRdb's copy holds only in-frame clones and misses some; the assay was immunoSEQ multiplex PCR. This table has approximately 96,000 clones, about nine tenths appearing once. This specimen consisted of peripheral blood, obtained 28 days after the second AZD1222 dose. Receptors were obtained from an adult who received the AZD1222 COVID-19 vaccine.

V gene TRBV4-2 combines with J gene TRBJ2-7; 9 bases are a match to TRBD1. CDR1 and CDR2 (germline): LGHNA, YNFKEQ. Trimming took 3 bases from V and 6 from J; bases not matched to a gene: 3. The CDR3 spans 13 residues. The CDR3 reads CASSQSGQGEQYF. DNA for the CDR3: TGTGCCAGCAGCCAGTCGGGACAGGGCGAGCAGTACTTC.

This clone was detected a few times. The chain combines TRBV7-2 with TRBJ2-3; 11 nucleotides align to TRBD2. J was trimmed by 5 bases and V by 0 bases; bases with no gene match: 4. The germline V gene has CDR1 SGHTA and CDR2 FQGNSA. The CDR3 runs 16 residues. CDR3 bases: TGTGCCAGCAGCTTAGCGGGACTAGCGGCAGGAGATACGCAGTATTTT. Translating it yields CASSLAGLAAGDTQYF.

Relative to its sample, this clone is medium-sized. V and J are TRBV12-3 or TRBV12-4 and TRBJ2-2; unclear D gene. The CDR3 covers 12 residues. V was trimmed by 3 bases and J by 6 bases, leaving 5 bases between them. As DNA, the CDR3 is TGTGCCAGCAGTTTTTTTCCCGGGGAGCTGTTTTTT. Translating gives CASSFFPGELFF.

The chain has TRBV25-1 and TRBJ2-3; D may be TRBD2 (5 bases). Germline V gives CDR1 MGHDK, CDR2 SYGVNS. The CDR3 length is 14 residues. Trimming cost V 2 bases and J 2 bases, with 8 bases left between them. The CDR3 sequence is CASSEERPTDTQYF. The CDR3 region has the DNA TGTGCCAGCAGTGAAGAGCGGCCCACAGATACGCAGTATTTT.

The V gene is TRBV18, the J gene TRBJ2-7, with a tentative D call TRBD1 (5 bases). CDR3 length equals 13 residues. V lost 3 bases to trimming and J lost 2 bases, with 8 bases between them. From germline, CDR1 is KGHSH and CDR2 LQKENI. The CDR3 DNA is TGTGCCAGCTCACCGACCAGGGCCTACGAGCAGTACTTC. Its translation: CASSPTRAYEQYF.